This record looks at one TCR beta chain sequence and its context. From germline, CDR1 is LGHNA and CDR2 YSLEER. This CDR3 is 15 amino acids long. The V end was cut by 1 base, the J end by 4 bases, with 12 bases between. Using immunoSEQ multiplex PCR, the repertoire was profiled, and TCRdb retains in-frame clones only, with some absent. Altogether roughly 850,000 clones are present, just over 95% being singletons, with the ten largest covering less than 0.25%. Naive CD8 cells comprised CD45RO-negative, CCR7-positively selected cells, excluding terminally differentiated effector memory CD45RA+ cells. This entry is derived from a study of shared clonotypes between healthy human individuals.

Sequenced input: naive CD8+ T cells sorted from blood. This sequence originates from a man aged 25 to 40 in good health. The rearrangement uses TRBV4-3 and TRBJ2-3; D remains ambiguous. Here the CDR3 DNA reads TGCGCCAGCAGCCAAGGGGGTCTAGGCTCAGATACGCAGTATTTT. Amino acid sequence: CASSQGGLGSDTQYF.